A single sample gave rise to the 26 T cell receptor beta chains below, sequenced in a study of OX40 agonist ivuxolimab in advanced cancers. Clones were sequenced by immunoSEQ multiplex PCR, and TCRdb holds only the in-frame ones, with some missing. Here the sample spans roughly 90,000 clones, roughly 93% being singletons. Sequencing used CD4+ or CD8+ T cells sorted from blood, obtained in a trial of the OX40 agonist ivuxolimab. These receptors all stem from an adult with an advanced solid tumor such as melanoma, head and neck, liver or kidney cancer.

The rearrangement uses TRBV5-1 and TRBJ1-3; D is unresolved. V lost 2 bases and J 2 bases, leaving 2 bases between the germline ends. Germline V CDR1 and CDR2: SGHRS, YFSETQ. The CDR3 runs to 12 residues. The CDR3 DNA reads TGCGCCAGCAGCTTTACTGGAAACACCATATATTTT. Amino acid sequence: CASSFTGNTIYF.

The rearrangement uses TRBV27 and TRBJ2-7; 12 bases are a match to TRBD1. The V and J ends lost 5 bases and 3 bases, in that order; junction bases with no gene match: 5. Germline V CDR1 and CDR2: MNHEY, SMNVEV (reference sequence). This CDR3 is 15 amino acids long. CDR3 sequence: CASSPGTGGVYEQYF. The CDR3 DNA follows: TGTGCCAGCAGTCCGGGGACAGGGGGCGTCTACGAGCAGTACTTC.

This chain connects TRBV18 to TRBJ2-1; no definite D call. Trimming removed 0 bases from V and 9 bases from J, with 15 bases in between. From germline, CDR1 is KGHSH and CDR2 LQKENI. This CDR3 contains 15 residues. CDR3 region: CASSPPTRTGTEQFF. Here the CDR3 DNA reads TGTGCCAGCTCACCACCGACTCGGACCGGAACTGAGCAGTTCTTC.

The V gene is TRBV21-1, the J gene TRBJ2-1; the table's D call, TRBD2, was not checked against the DNA. TRBV21-1 is noted as a pseudogene. The CDR3 is 19 amino acids. CDR3 residues: CASSRPGLADESSYNEQFF. In DNA form, the CDR3 reads TGTGCCAGCAGCAGACCGGGACTAGCGGACGAAAGCTCCTACAATGAGCAGTTCTTC.

The chain is built from TRBV6-6 and TRBJ1-1; possible D gene TRBD1, 6 bases. Germline V gene lookup returns CDR1 MNHNY and CDR2 SVGAGI (reference sequence). The CDR3 sequence is 16 residues long. V was cut by 7 bases and J by 4 bases, with 22 bases left in between. The CDR3 spells CASTHSGRGIGTEAFF. The CDR3 DNA sequence: TGTGCCAGCACCCACTCGGGCAGGGGCATAGGCACTGAAGCTTTCTTT.

The genes are TRBV4-2 and TRBJ2-7, with 10 nucleotides matching TRBD2. Germline loops: CDR1 LGHNA, CDR2 YNFKEQ. V shed 0 bases and J 5 bases; nucleotides not matched to a gene: 13. The CDR3 totals 18 residues. The CDR3 protein is CASSQDLILAGAKNEQYF. In DNA form, the CDR3 reads TGTGCCAGCAGCCAAGATCTTATTCTAGCGGGAGCGAAAAACGAGCAGTACTTC.

V gene TRBV7-2 combines with J gene TRBJ2-3, with a tentative D call TRBD1 (6 bases). Germline loops: CDR1 SGHTA, CDR2 FQGNSA. V dropped 1 base and J dropped 2 bases, with 10 bases sitting between them. The CDR3 spans 15 residues. Here the CDR3 DNA reads TGTGCCAGCAGCTTAGGCAGGGGCCACACAGATACGCAGTATTTT. Its translation is CASSLGRGHTDTQYF.

The chain links TRBV5-4 to TRBJ2-1, with 10 positions matching TRBD1. Losses at the gene ends were 4 bases for V and 8 bases for J; bases not matched to a gene: 9. The V gene's germline CDR1 is SGHNT and CDR2 YYREEE (reference sequence). This CDR3 comprises 15 residues. In DNA, the CDR3 is TGTGCCAGCAGCGGACGGACAGGGGGTAATTATGAGCAGTTCTTC. This gives the protein CASSGRTGGNYEQFF.

The chain is built from TRBV6-1 and TRBJ2-2, with D unresolved. This CDR3 spans 15 amino acids. CDR1 and CDR2 (germline): MNHNS, SASEGT. Between the trimmed V and J ends, which lost 6 bases and 0 bases, there was a span of 11 bases. CDR3 region: CASRGRNSNTGELFF. In DNA form, the CDR3 reads TGTGCCAGCAGGGGCAGGAATTCGAACACCGGGGAGCTGTTTTTT.

This rearrangement joins TRBV2 to TRBJ1-5, with D uncertain. Germline V gives CDR1 SNHLY, CDR2 FYNNEI. The CDR3 is made up of 13 amino acids. Trimming removed 6 bases at V and 2 bases at J, with 8 bases between. The DNA of the CDR3 is TGTGCCAGCAGAGGGATCGGCAATCAGCCCCAGCATTTT. It codes for CASRGIGNQPQHF.

This chain uses TRBV5-1 with TRBJ2-1; TRBD1 matches at 10 bases. The CDR3 sequence is 15 residues long. The V gene's germline CDR1 is SGHRS and CDR2 YFSETQ. Unmatched junction bases numbered 5, after V lost 0 bases and J lost 8 bases. In DNA, the CDR3 is TGCGCCAGCAGCTTGGCTGAGACAGGGGGCTATGAGCAGTTCTTC. The encoded protein is CASSLAETGGYEQFF. The full variable domain, completed using reference TRBV5-1 and TRBJ2-1, is KAGVTQTPRYLIKTRGQQVTLSCSPISGHRSVSWYQQTPGQGLQFLFEYFSETQRNKGNFPGRFSGRQFSNSRSEMNVSTLELGDSALYLCASSLAETGGYEQFFGPGTRLTVL.

The rearrangement joins TRBV7-6 to TRBJ2-1; D possibly corresponds to TRBD2 (5 bases). Germline CDR1 and CDR2: SGHVS and FNYEAQ. Trimming took 5 bases from V and 9 from J, leaving 20 bases between them. This CDR3 has 15 amino acids. The chain's CDR3 is CASSPNSGRAGEQFF. Written as DNA, the CDR3 is TGTGCCAGCAGCCCTAACTCCGGCCGGGCGGGTGAGCAGTTCTTC.

This chain joins TRBV5-4 and TRBJ2-1; 12 nucleotides agree with TRBD1. The CDR3 spans 15 residues. Germline CDR1 and CDR2: SGHNT and YYREEE (reference sequence). J was trimmed by 6 bases and V by 3 bases; bases with no gene match: 4. In DNA, the CDR3 is TGTGCCAGCAGCTCCCAGGGACAGGGGGCCAATGAGCAGTTCTTC. Protein sequence: CASSSQGQGANEQFF. Using reference TRBV5-4 and TRBJ2-1 for the parts outside the CDR3, the full variable domain is ETGVTQSPTHLIKTRGQQVTLRCSSQSGHNTVSWYQQALGQGPQFIFQYYREEENGRGNFPPRFSGLQFPNYSSELNVNALELDDSALYLCASSSQGQGANEQFFGPGTRLTVL.

V and J are TRBV11-2 and TRBJ2-5, with 7 bases lining up with TRBD2. The end of the DNA aligns better with TRBJ2-7, so the J call may be wrong. The CDR3 extends over 15 amino acids. Germline V gene sequence: CDR1 SGHAT, CDR2 FQNNGV. The CDR3 sequence is CASSLGASGTYEQYF. CDR3 nucleotide sequence: TGTGCCAGCAGCTTAGGGGCTAGCGGAACCTACGAGCAGTACTTC.

The chain combines TRBV18 with TRBJ2-3, with D perhaps matching TRBD1 or TRBD2 (5 bases each). Germline CDR1 and CDR2: KGHSH and LQKENI. V lost 3 bases and J lost 0, with 13 bases in between. The length of the CDR3 is 16 residues. CDR3 in DNA: TGTGCCAGCTCACCGAGGGTCGGGGCTAGCACAGATACGCAGTATTTT. Amino acid sequence: CASSPRVGASTDTQYF.

The V call is TRBV4-3, the J call TRBJ2-1, with D perhaps matching TRBD1 (6 bases). CDR1 is LGHNA, CDR2 YSLEER, per germline. The CDR3 sequence is 13 residues long. V gave up 2 bases and J gave up 9 bases, with 11 bases separating them. The DNA of the CDR3 is TGCGCCAGCAGCCAAAACAGGGTTGGTGAGCAGTTCTTC. Protein product: CASSQNRVGEQFF.

The rearrangement uses TRBV10-2 and TRBJ2-3; 8 positions agree with TRBD1. J was trimmed by 3 bases and V by 4 bases; bases with no gene match: 6. This CDR3 is 15 amino acids long. Germline CDR1 WSHSY, CDR2 SAAADI. CDR3 nucleotide sequence: TGCGCCAGCAGTGCACGGACAGGGAGGACAGATACGCAGTATTTT. This encodes CASSARTGRTDTQYF.

This chain connects TRBV11-2 to TRBJ2-1; no reliable D call. CDR1 and CDR2 (germline): SGHAT, FQNNGV. The V gene lost 0 bases and the J gene lost 5 bases, with 8 bases spanning the gap. The CDR3 has 14 amino acids. CDR3: CASSLDWRDNEQFF. Written as DNA, the CDR3 is TGTGCCAGCAGCTTAGACTGGCGCGACAATGAGCAGTTCTTC.

V gene TRBV7-2 combines with J gene TRBJ2-3, with a weak D call TRBD2 (5 bases). The germline CDR1 and CDR2 sequences are SGHTA and FQGNSA. Trimming took 5 bases from V and 2 from J, leaving 14 bases between them. This CDR3 has 15 residues. The CDR3 nucleotides are TGTGCCAGCAGCGTTCGGGATCCACACACAGATACGCAGTATTTT. Residues: CASSVRDPHTDTQYF.

V gene TRBV7-2 combines with J gene TRBJ2-3; 13 bases align to TRBD2. Germline V lookup: CDR1 SGHTA, CDR2 FQGNSA. V lost 4 bases and J lost 3; bases outside the gene matches: 10. The CDR3 contains 18 residues. The CDR3 DNA reads TGTGCCAGCAGCTATACAGTCGGACTAGCGGGAGAGACAGATACGCAGTATTTT. Protein: CASSYTVGLAGETDTQYF.

The J gene is TRBJ1-1, the V gene TRBV28, with D unclear. Trimming cost V 7 bases and J 4 bases, with 10 bases left between them. The CDR3 length is 12 residues. Germline V CDR1 and CDR2: MDHEN, SYDVKM. The CDR3 coding sequence is TGTGCCAGCACGCAGGAGGGCACTGAAGCTTTCTTT. This gives the protein CASTQEGTEAFF.

This chain joins TRBV7-3 and TRBJ2-7; the D gene is possibly TRBD2 (5 bases). Per germline, CDR1 SGHTA and CDR2 FQGTGA. Deletions cut 5 bases from V and 7 bases from J, with 21 bases between. The length of the CDR3 is 15 residues. CDR3 amino acids: CASSQTPGMMEEQYF. The CDR3 nucleotides read TGTGCCAGCAGCCAGACGCCGGGGATGATGGAGGAGCAGTACTTC.

This rearrangement joins TRBV5-1 to TRBJ2-3; D remains unclear. The CDR3 is 14 amino acids. The V gene lost 0 bases and the J gene lost 0 bases, with 5 bases spanning the gap. Germline V gene lookup returns CDR1 SGHRS and CDR2 YFSETQ. For the CDR3, the DNA is TGCGCCAGCAGCTTGGCCGAGAGCACAGATACGCAGTATTTT. This translates into CASSLAESTDTQYF.

The V call is TRBV7-2, the J call TRBJ1-3, with D hard to call. The CDR3 sequence is 17 residues long. Trimming left V 1 base short and J 0 bases short, with 13 bases between. Germline-derived CDR1 and CDR2 are SGHTA and FQGNSA. The CDR3 DNA is TGTGCCAGCAGCTTAGGCAGCCTGCTGAGCTCTGGAAACACCATATATTTT. As protein: CASSLGSLLSSGNTIYF.

This clone occurred once. The V and J genes are TRBV19 and TRBJ2-1; tentatively, D is TRBD1 (8 bases). V was shortened by 4 bases and J by 10 bases, with 23 bases between the two germline ends. This CDR3 is built from 16 residues. Per the germline V gene, CDR1 is LNHDA and CDR2 is SQIVND (reference sequence). CDR3 sequence (DNA): TGTGCCAGTAGTACTTCCATCAGCGGGACAGGAAGGGAGCAGTTCTTC. Encoded protein: CASSTSISGTGREQFF.

The table lists this clone with a count of one. The CDR3 DNA follows: TGTGCCACCCTTGGCCGGGACAGGTTGAACACTGAAGCTTTCTTT. Encoded protein: CATLGRDRLNTEAFF. The chain joins TRBV28 to TRBJ1-1, with TRBD1 matching 8 bases. Germline CDR1 MDHEN, CDR2 SYDVKM. This CDR3 region has 15 residues. Germline trimming cut 10 bases from V and 0 bases from J; bases unmatched to any gene: 10.